The 32 T cell receptor beta chains given below trace back to one sample, sequenced in a study of blood T cell repertoires in COVID-19. This table comes from immunoSEQ multiplex PCR, and its TCRdb copy is limited to in-frame clones, with some not included. Among roughly 220,000 clones listed, more than 65% were seen once. Sequencing was done on a sample of peripheral blood. The origin of the receptors is a woman aged 60-75 years with acute or convalescent COVID-19.

Here the CDR3 reads CASSQDLGASLFF. The CDR3 DNA reads TGCGCCAGCAGCCAAGATCTAGGGGCGTCTCTGTTTTTT. This sequence joins TRBV4-1 and TRBJ1-4, with D perhaps matching TRBD1 (5 bases). Germline V gives CDR1 MGHRA, CDR2 YSYEKL. Trimming removed 0 bases from V and 14 bases from J, with 13 bases in between. CDR3 length: 13 residues.

The rearrangement joins TRBV11-2 to TRBJ2-1, with 9 bases identical to TRBD1. CDR1 SGHAT and CDR2 FQNNGV come from the germline V gene. The J segment lost 6 bases and the V segment lost 1 base, leaving 4 bases of the junction unmatched. The CDR3 contains 15 residues. CDR3 in DNA: TGTGCCAGCAGCTTAGCTCCGGGACAGGGCAATGAGCAGTTCTTC. Its protein is CASSLAPGQGNEQFF.

V usage is TRBV28 and J usage is TRBJ2-5; 7 nucleotides line up with TRBD1. This CDR3 comprises 15 residues. Germline values: CDR1 MDHEN, CDR2 SYDVKM. The J segment lost 5 bases and the V segment lost 5 bases, leaving 11 bases of the junction unmatched. CDR3 residues: CASSQGGARFETQYF. The CDR3 nucleotides are TGTGCCAGCAGTCAAGGGGGCGCGCGGTTCGAGACCCAGTACTTC.

This clone has more than one count but fewer than ten. This chain connects TRBV7-2 to TRBJ1-5; tentative D call: TRBD1 (5 bases). The CDR3 sequence is 13 residues long. The V and J ends lost 3 bases and 7 bases respectively, with 10 bases between them. The germline V gene has CDR1 SGHTA and CDR2 FQGNSA. CDR3 DNA sequence: TGTGCCAGCAGCTTGCAGGGTGTACAGCCCCAGCATTTT. It translates to CASSLQGVQPQHF. Together with reference TRBV7-2 and TRBJ1-5, the CDR3 gives the full variable domain: GAGVSQSPSNKVTEKGKDVELRCDPISGHTALYWYRQSLGQGLEFLIYFQGNSAPDKSGLPSDRFSAERTGGSVSTLTIQRTQQEDSAVYLCASSLQGVQPQHFGDGTRLSIL.

The gene calls are TRBV30 and TRBJ1-6; weak D call: TRBD1 (5 bases). Trimming took 3 bases from V and 5 from J, leaving 14 bases between them. The CDR3 has 15 amino acids. The germline gives CDR1 GTSNPN, CDR2 SVGIG (reference sequence). The chain's CDR3 is CAWSSGQGNNSPLHF. The CDR3, as DNA: TGTGCCTGGAGCTCAGGCCAGGGAAATAATTCACCCCTCCACTTT.

DNA for the CDR3: TGTGCCAGCAGCTGGACAGGGGACACTGAAGCTTTCTTT. This translates into CASSWTGDTEAFF. This chain connects TRBV7-3 to TRBJ1-1, with 9 bases that match TRBD1. The CDR3 sequence is 13 residues long. V lost 4 bases, J lost 3 bases, and 0 bases stayed unmatched. CDR1 SGHTA and CDR2 FQGTGA come from the germline V gene.

This clone has more than one count but fewer than ten. The chain combines TRBV28 with TRBJ1-5, with a tentative D call TRBD1 (6 bases). The V gene lost 2 bases and the J gene lost 5 bases, with 22 bases spanning the gap. CDR1 is MDHEN and CDR2 is SYDVKM in the germline V gene. The CDR3 has 18 residues. The CDR3 spells CASSLSQGLGSTDQPQHF. CDR3 nucleotide sequence: TGTGCCAGCAGTTTAAGTCAGGGGCTCGGGTCGACGGATCAGCCCCAGCATTTT.

The V call is TRBV29-1, the J call TRBJ1-2, with unresolved D. Trimming pared 6 bases from V and 2 bases from J, leaving 13 bases between. The CDR3 runs 13 residues. Per germline, CDR1 SQVTM and CDR2 ANQGSEA. CDR3 amino acids: CSVVVAGNYGYTF. As DNA, the CDR3 is TGCAGCGTAGTGGTGGCAGGCAACTATGGCTACACCTTC. The full variable domain, rest sourced from reference TRBV29-1 and TRBJ1-2, is SAVISQKPSRDICQRGTSLTIQCQVDSQVTMMFWYRQQPGQSLTLIATANQGSEATYESGFVIDKFPISRPNLTFSTLTVSNMSPEDSSIYLCSVVVAGNYGYTFGSGTRLTVV.

The rearrangement uses TRBV15 and TRBJ1-5; D unclear. CDR1 is LNHNV, CDR2 YYDKDF, per germline (reference sequence). The CDR3 has 15 residues. V was clipped by 0 bases and J by 6 bases, with 12 bases between them. The CDR3 reads CATSRDRVEGQPQHF. CDR3 nucleotide sequence: TGTGCCACCAGCAGAGATAGAGTAGAGGGTCAGCCCCAGCATTTT.

The chain joins TRBV5-1 to TRBJ1-5; no reliable D call. The CDR3 consists of 14 residues. Germline-derived CDR1 and CDR2 are SGHRS and YFSETQ. The V gene lost 0 bases and the J gene lost 1 base, with 5 bases spanning the gap. The CDR3, as DNA: TGCGCCAGCAGCTTGGGGGAGAGCAATCAGCCCCAGCATTTT. Translated, it gives CASSLGESNQPQHF.

The CDR3 nucleotides read TGCGCCAGCAGCCAATTGGGCAATTACTATGGCTACACCTTC. As protein: CASSQLGNYYGYTF. The rearrangement links TRBV4-1 to TRBJ1-2; D ambiguous. The germline V and J ends were trimmed by 2 bases and 3 bases, with 10 bases remaining between them. This CDR3 contains 14 residues. Germline CDR1 and CDR2: MGHRA and YSYEKL.

The chain carries TRBV3-1 (or the pseudogene TRBV3-2) and TRBJ2-7, with D perhaps matching TRBD2 (6 bases). V was shortened by 3 bases and J by 2 bases, with 14 bases between the two germline ends. Germline CDR1 and CDR2: LGHDT and YNNKEL (reference sequence). The CDR3 covers 15 residues. The CDR3 region has the DNA TGTGCCAGCAGCCAGGAGGGGTGGGGGGCCTACGAGCAGTACTTC. As protein: CASSQEGWGAYEQYF.

The rearrangement uses TRBV7-6 and TRBJ2-3; 13 bases align to TRBD2. With V trimmed by 5 bases and J by 5 bases, 7 bases remained unmatched. Germline CDR1 reads SGHVS; CDR2 reads FNYEAQ. The CDR3 covers 16 residues. The CDR3 reads CASSAGLAGVGDTQYF. CDR3 sequence (DNA): TGTGCCAGCAGCGCTGGACTAGCGGGGGTGGGAGATACGCAGTATTTT.

CDR3 DNA sequence: TGTGCCAGCAGGGGCCAGGGCAAAGTCTATGGCTACACCTTC. This encodes CASRGQGKVYGYTF. The chain employs TRBV6-5 and TRBJ1-2, with a weak D call TRBD1 (5 bases). Germline CDR1 is MNHEY and CDR2 is SVGAGI. The CDR3 sequence is 14 residues long. V lost 6 bases and J 4 bases, leaving 15 bases between the germline ends.

The DNA of the CDR3 is TGCGCCAGCAGCCTAGAGAGACAGGGGACTGAAGCTTTCTTT. Translated, it gives CASSLERQGTEAFF. The V call is TRBV5-1, the J call TRBJ1-1; TRBD1 matches 8 bases. After removal of 4 bases from V and 5 bases from J, the junction contained 7 bases not matched to a gene. CDR3 length: 14 amino acids. Germline V lookup: CDR1 SGHRS, CDR2 YFSETQ.

This chain links TRBV5-1 with TRBJ2-3; 7 bases line up with TRBD2. The CDR3 spans 16 residues. V trimming: 4 bases; J trimming: 4 bases; junction bases outside the gene matches: 12. The germline V gene has CDR1 SGHRS and CDR2 YFSETQ. CDR3 amino acids: CASSPWREPGPDTQYF. The CDR3 DNA sequence: TGCGCCAGCAGCCCCTGGCGGGAGCCCGGACCAGATACGCAGTATTTT.

Remarks on this clone: Other DNA sequences in this specimen translate into the identical CDR3. The J gene is TRBJ2-2, the V gene TRBV6-5; a weak D match, TRBD2 (6 bases). CDR3 size: 15 residues. V was cut by 6 bases and J by 0 bases, with 11 bases left in between. Germline-derived CDR1 and CDR2 are MNHEY and SVGAGI. The CDR3 DNA sequence: TGTGCCAGCAGCCGGGGGACGGCGAACACCGGGGAGCTGTTTTTT. It translates to CASSRGTANTGELFF.

The chain employs TRBV3-1 (or the pseudogene TRBV3-2) and TRBJ2-6, with D maybe TRBD2 (5 bases). This CDR3 spans 16 amino acids. With 1 base removed from V and 0 bases from J, the gap between germline ends came to 7 bases. The germline CDR1 and CDR2 sequences are LGHDT and YNNKEL (reference sequence). The CDR3 here is CASSQAGSSGANVLTF. The CDR3 coding sequence is TGTGCCAGCAGCCAAGCGGGATCCTCTGGGGCCAACGTCCTGACTTTC.

The sample holds one count of this clone. The chain links TRBV4-3 to TRBJ1-2; a weak D match, TRBD1 (6 bases). CDR3 size: 14 residues. V was cut by 4 bases and J by 4 bases, with 13 bases left in between. CDR1 and CDR2 (germline): LGHNA, YSLEER. Here the CDR3 reads CASSLGTSTYGYTF. CDR3 nucleotide sequence: TGCGCCAGCAGCCTCGGGACATCAACCTATGGCTACACCTTC.

The chain couples TRBV19 to TRBJ2-7, with D uncertain. The germline gives CDR1 LNHDA, CDR2 SQIVND (reference sequence). The CDR3 sequence is 14 residues long. V lost 5 bases to trimming and J lost 0 bases, with 11 bases between them. CDR3 bases: TGTGCCAGTAGTCTTCGCACGGGCTCCTACGAGCAGTACTTC. This codes for CASSLRTGSYEQYF.

The rearrangement links TRBV19 to TRBJ1-2; D is ambiguous. The CDR3 has 14 amino acids. Germline V gene data show CDR1 as LNHDA and CDR2 as SQIVND (reference sequence). V lost 7 bases and J 1 base, leaving 13 bases between the germline ends. CDR3: CASNPGGGNYGYTF. As DNA, the CDR3 is TGTGCCAGTAATCCGGGCGGAGGTAACTATGGCTACACCTTC.

This chain links TRBV15 with TRBJ2-1, with 9 bases identical to TRBD2. V lost 0 bases to trimming and J lost 5 bases; unmatched junction nucleotides: 2. This CDR3 has 15 amino acids. CDR1 LNHNV and CDR2 YYDKDF come from the germline V gene (reference sequence). Here the CDR3 reads CATSRDLAGNNEQFF. DNA for the CDR3: TGTGCCACCAGCAGAGATCTAGCGGGGAACAATGAGCAGTTCTTC.

The chain links TRBV6-6 to TRBJ1-1, with a possible D match to TRBD1 (5 bases). Germline V gene data show CDR1 as MNHNY and CDR2 as SVGAGI (reference sequence). This CDR3 region has 11 residues. The V end lost 6 bases, the J end lost 7 bases, and 9 bases lay between the germline ends. This CDR3 is CASRETVEAFF. In DNA form, the CDR3 reads TGTGCCAGCAGGGAGACAGTTGAAGCTTTCTTT.

The V call is TRBV20-1, the J call TRBJ2-5, with a possible D match to TRBD1 (5 bases). Germline CDR1 DFQATT, CDR2 SNEGSKA (reference sequence). This CDR3 is built from 11 residues. The V end was cut by 3 bases, the J end by 13 bases, with 15 bases between. The CDR3 coding sequence is TGCAGTGCTAGTTGGGGCGGTGCCAGGTACTTC. It translates to CSASWGGARYF.

The chain employs TRBV6-6 and TRBJ2-1, with a weak D call TRBD2 (6 bases). The CDR3 length is 12 residues. Trimming shortened V by 2 bases and J by 7 bases, and 6 bases separated the two germline ends. Germline CDR1 MNHNY, CDR2 SVGAGI (reference sequence). The CDR3 loop reads CASSYGGNEQFF. The DNA for the CDR3 is TGTGCCAGCAGTTACGGGGGGAATGAGCAGTTCTTC.

This chain connects TRBV30 to TRBJ1-1; the D is unclear. The germline V gene encodes CDR1 GTSNPN and CDR2 SVGIG (reference sequence). The CDR3 totals 11 residues. V was cut by 7 bases and J by 0 bases, with 6 bases left in between. CDR3 residues: CALTVNTEAFF. The CDR3 DNA reads TGTGCCTTAACGGTGAACACTGAAGCTTTCTTT.

J is TRBJ1-2 and V is TRBV18; tentative D call: TRBD1 (6 bases). Per germline, CDR1 KGHSH and CDR2 LQKENI. This CDR3 has 16 residues. Trimming pared 0 bases from V and 6 bases from J, leaving 17 bases between. CDR3 coding DNA: TGTGCCAGCTCACCACCGACAGGACCATACTCCGATGGCTACACCTTC. Translating gives CASSPPTGPYSDGYTF.

The chain couples TRBV4-1 to TRBJ2-1; tentative D call: TRBD1 (6 bases). Germline CDR1 is MGHRA and CDR2 is YSYEKL. The ends were cut back, 4 bases at V and 5 bases at J, with 15 bases in the middle. The CDR3 has 15 residues. Here the CDR3 reads CASSRLRGINNEQFF. CDR3 sequence (DNA): TGCGCCAGCAGCCGCCTAAGGGGGATTAACAATGAGCAGTTCTTC.

CDR3 coding DNA: TGCGCCAGCAGCTTTAGGAGGGGGCCCGATGGCTACACCTTC. Translated: CASSFRRGPDGYTF. The V and J genes are TRBV5-1 and TRBJ1-2; 7 bases line up with TRBD1. There are 14 residues in the CDR3. Germline V gene data show CDR1 as SGHRS and CDR2 as YFSETQ. V shed 2 bases and J 6 bases; nucleotides not matched to a gene: 7.

The chain is built from TRBV7-8 and TRBJ2-7; a weak D match, TRBD1 (5 bases). V was trimmed by 5 bases and J by 3 bases, leaving 20 bases between them. Per the germline V gene, CDR1 is SGHVS and CDR2 is FQNEAQ. The CDR3 consists of 16 residues. The CDR3 sequence is CASSVQTGFSLYEQYF. The DNA for the CDR3 is TGTGCCAGCAGCGTTCAAACAGGTTTTTCCCTCTACGAGCAGTACTTC.

The chain recombines TRBV9 with TRBJ2-1; the match to TRBD1 covers 11 bases. The CDR3 is 17 residues long. Germline CDR1 and CDR2: SGDLS and YYNGEE. Germline trimming cut 4 bases from V and 2 bases from J; bases unmatched to any gene: 8. The CDR3 coding sequence is TGTGCCAGCAGCACGGGGACAGGGGGTCTCCCCTACAATGAGCAGTTCTTC. Translation gives CASSTGTGGLPYNEQFF.

The CDR3: CASSLQDRGRRGELFF. DNA of the CDR3: TGTGCCAGCAGTTTACAAGACAGGGGGCGACGAGGGGAGCTGTTTTTT. The chain combines TRBV28 with TRBJ2-2, with 10 positions matching TRBD1. The ends lost 2 bases at V and 8 bases at J; junction bases unmatched: 8. The CDR3 length is 16 residues. Germline CDR1 reads MDHEN; CDR2 reads SYDVKM.